These T cell receptor beta chains were read from a single sample in a study of blood T cells in healthy people across ages. TCRdb used MiXCR to reprocess the 5' RACE reads, holding one entry per CDR3 protein. This sample carries 790,000 or so distinct CDR3 sequences, approximately 53% of them seen once, and the ten largest clones take around a quarter. Source material: blood. The receptor set was obtained from a man between 35 and 55 years old in good health. Each CDR3 is given with its conserved first and last residue. D genes are given only for firm matches. Not all rows give a size; the values are once, few, many and, for expanded clones, a class.

V gene	clone size	D gene	J gene	CDR3 DNA	CDR3 protein
TRBV29-1	few	TRBD2	TRBJ2-1	TGCAGCGTTGAAGGGGCACCTAGCGGGGGGGGGTCCTACAATGAGCAGTTCTTC	CSVEGAPSGGGSYNEQFF
TRBV20-1	few	-	TRBJ2-3	TGCAGTGCAAGGGTTGCGGCAGATACGCAGTATTTT	CSARVAADTQYF
TRBV5-1	-	TRBD2	TRBJ2-6	TGCGCCAGCAGCTTGGCGTCCCGACTAGCGGGAGTGCCGGCCTTTGGGGCCAACGTCCTGACTTTC	CASSLASRLAGVPAFGANVLTF
TRBV2	few	-	TRBJ2-3	TGTGCCAGCAGTGAGAGGGACTTATTAGATACGCAGTATTTT	CASSERDLLDTQYF
TRBV7-3	-	-	TRBJ1-2	TGTGCCAGCAGCTCCTCGGGGGCGCGTTCTGGCTACACCTTC	CASSSSGARSGYTF
TRBV20-1	-	TRBD2	TRBJ2-7	TGCAGTGCCCCTTCTAGCGGGGGACCCTACAATGAGCAGTACTTC	CSAPSSGGPYNEQYF
TRBV10-2	few	-	TRBJ2-1	TGCGCCAGCTTCGGAGACAATGAGCAGTTCTTC	CASFGDNEQFF
TRBV5-5	-	TRBD2	TRBJ2-4	TGTGCCAGCAGCTTGGAGGGACTAGCGGGGGGGCCCAAAGACATTCAGTACTTC	CASSLEGLAGGPKDIQYF
TRBV27	-	-	TRBJ1-5	TGTGCCAGCAGTTTTCAAGCTAGCAATCAGCCCCAGCATTTT	CASSFQASNQPQHF
TRBV5-1	-	-	TRBJ2-7	TGCGCCAGCAGCTTGGCCATCACCACTCCCTACGAGCAGTACTTC	CASSLAITTPYEQYF
TRBV6-2/TRBV6-3	-	TRBD2	TRBJ2-7	TGTGCCAGCAGTCTCCTAGCGGGAGGGATTGGGCACTACGAGCAGTACTTC	CASSLLAGGIGHYEQYF
TRBV7-8	-	-	TRBJ2-7	TGTGCCAGCAGCCCACGACTAGGTGGCTACGAGCAGTACTTC	CASSPRLGGYEQYF
TRBV7-3	-	-	TRBJ1-6	TGTGCCAGCAGCTTTTCCCTGTCGTCACCCCTCCACTTT	CASSFSLSSPLHF
TRBV7-3	few	-	TRBJ2-3	TGTGCCAGCAGCTCCCACTCCGGGACCGGCGCAGATACGCAGTATTTT	CASSSHSGTGADTQYF
TRBV29-1	-	-	TRBJ1-5	TGCAGCGTAGATGGGGGACATGGGCAGCCCCAGCATTTT	CSVDGGHGQPQHF
TRBV18	-	-	TRBJ2-5	TGTGCCAGCTCACTCCGGAGGATACAAGAGACCCAGTACTTC	CASSLRRIQETQYF
TRBV5-1	few	-	TRBJ2-3	TGCGCCAGCAGTCGAAGCGGACTCAGCACAGATACGCAGTATTTT	CASSRSGLSTDTQYF
TRBV5-4	-	-	TRBJ2-1	TGTGCCAGCAGCTTTACAGGGCGGGTCTACAATGAGCAGTTCTTC	CASSFTGRVYNEQFF
TRBV20-1	-	TRBD2	TRBJ2-2	TGCAGTGCTAGTGGTAGCGGGTCGAACACCGGGGAGCTGTTTTTT	CSASGSGSNTGELFF
TRBV29-1	-	-	TRBJ1-2	TGCAGCGTTGAAGATCGGGAACATGGTGGCTATGGCTACACCTTC	CSVEDREHGGYGYTF
TRBV29-1	few	TRBD1	TRBJ2-5	TGCAGCGTTGGGGACAGGGGACAAGAGACCCAGTACTTC	CSVGDRGQETQYF
TRBV20-1	few	-	TRBJ1-2	TGCAGTGCTCTTCCGAAGATAAGCAGGGGAGGCGACTATGGTTACACCTTC	CSALPKISRGGDYGYTF
TRBV4-3	-	-	TRBJ2-3	TGCGCCAGCAGCCAAGCTCGTGCGGGGACATTGAACCTCCCAGATACGCAGTATTTT	CASSQARAGTLNLPDTQYF
TRBV9	-	-	TRBJ2-3	TGTGCCAGCAGCGTAGGAGTACCTAGCACAGATACGCAGTATTTT	CASSVGVPSTDTQYF
TRBV5-4	once	TRBD1	TRBJ1-2	TGTGCCAGCAGCTGGAACCCGGGACAGGGCGACTATGGCTACACCTTC	CASSWNPGQGDYGYTF
TRBV7-8	many	TRBD1	TRBJ2-5	TGTGCCAGCAGCTTCCGACAGGGGGAGACCCAGTACTTC	CASSFRQGETQYF
TRBV6-5	-	TRBD1	TRBJ2-6	TGTGCCAGCAGTTACTTGAGGACAGGGCGGACTGGGGCCAACGTCCTGACTTTC	CASSYLRTGRTGANVLTF
TRBV12-3/TRBV12-4	few	-	TRBJ2-5	TGTGCCAGCAGTTTACGGGGCGGAAAAGAGACCCAGTACTTC	CASSLRGGKETQYF
TRBV20-1	-	TRBD2	TRBJ2-1	TGCAGTGCTTGGGGAGGGAATGAGCAGTTCTTC	CSAWGGNEQFF
TRBV4-2	-	TRBD1	TRBJ1-6	TGTGCCAGCAGCCAGGACGGACAGGGAGTAGGATCACCCCTCCACTTT	CASSQDGQGVGSPLHF
TRBV10-3	-	TRBD1	TRBJ1-6	TGTGCCATCAGGGGGGACAGGGCTAGTTCACCCCTCCACTTT	CAIRGDRASSPLHF
TRBV2	few	-	TRBJ2-3	TGTGCCAGCGGGCCCGAGCGTTCGTCTAGCGGCACAGATACGCAGTATTTT	CASGPERSSSGTDTQYF
TRBV9	-	-	TRBJ1-6	TGTGCCAGCGGGACCGGGACTACCAATTCACCCCTCCACTTT	CASGTGTTNSPLHF
TRBV5-1	-	-	TRBJ2-6	TGCGCCAGCAGCTCCAGGGCCCCGGCTGACTCTGGGGCCAACGTCCTGACTTTC	CASSSRAPADSGANVLTF
TRBV28	-	-	TRBJ1-4	TGTGCCAGCTTGACCCCAGGGACGGGCAATGAAAAACTGTTTTTT	CASLTPGTGNEKLFF